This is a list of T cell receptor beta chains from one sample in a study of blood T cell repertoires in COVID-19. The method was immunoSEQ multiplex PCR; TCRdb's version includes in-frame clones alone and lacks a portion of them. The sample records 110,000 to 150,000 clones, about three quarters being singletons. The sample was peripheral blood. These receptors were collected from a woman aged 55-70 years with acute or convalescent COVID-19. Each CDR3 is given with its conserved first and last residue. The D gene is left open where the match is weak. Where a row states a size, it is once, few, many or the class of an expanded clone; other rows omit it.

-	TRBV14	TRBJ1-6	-	TGTGCCAGCAGCCAAGTAAATTCACCCCTCCACTTT	CASSQVNSPLHF
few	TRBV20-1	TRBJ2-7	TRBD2	TGCAGTGCTAGTAAAAGGGGACTAGCTTCCTACGAGCAGTACTTC	CSASKRGLASYEQYF
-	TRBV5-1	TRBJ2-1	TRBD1	TGCGCCAGCAGCTCGCCGCCGGACAGGGGGCCCTACAATGAGCAGTTCTTC	CASSSPPDRGPYNEQFF
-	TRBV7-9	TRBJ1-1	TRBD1	TGTGCCAGCAGCTCGGGACAGCCCTTTGAAGCTTTCTTT	CASSSGQPFEAFF
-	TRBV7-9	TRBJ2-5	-	TGTGCCAGCACCCCCGCCGGGGAACAAGAGACCCAGTACTTC	CASTPAGEQETQYF
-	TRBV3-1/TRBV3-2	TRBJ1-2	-	TGTGCCAGCAGCCAACTACCCGCCCGACAGGCAATTTATGGCTACACCTTC	CASSQLPARQAIYGYTF
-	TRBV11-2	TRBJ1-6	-	TGTGCCAGCAGCTTACAGATAAATAATTCACCCCTCCACTTT	CASSLQINNSPLHF
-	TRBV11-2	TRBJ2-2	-	TGTGCCAGCAGCTCCCCAGGCCGGACGAACACCGGGGAGCTGTTTTTT	CASSSPGRTNTGELFF
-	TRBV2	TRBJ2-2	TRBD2	TGTGCCAGCAGGGAACGTTTAGCGGGAGTGAACACCGGGGAGCTGTTTTTT	CASRERLAGVNTGELFF
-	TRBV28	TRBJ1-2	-	TGTGCCACAGTCGAGGTTCCTTCCTATGGCTACACCTTC	CATVEVPSYGYTF
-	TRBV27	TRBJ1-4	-	TGTGCCAGCAGTCGGGTGACTAATGAAAAACTGTTTTTT	CASSRVTNEKLFF
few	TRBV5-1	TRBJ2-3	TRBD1	TGCGCCAGCAGCTTGGGGACAGGTCGGAGCACAGATACGCAGTATTTT	CASSLGTGRSTDTQYF
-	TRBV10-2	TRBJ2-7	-	TGCGCCAGCAGTTTAGCGGAGTCCTACGAGCAGTACTTC	CASSLAESYEQYF
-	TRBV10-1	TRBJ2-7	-	TGCGCCAGCAGTGAAGGGAGGGACACCCTACCTTACGAGCAGTACTTC	CASSEGRDTLPYEQYF
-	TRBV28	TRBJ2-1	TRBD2	TGTGCCAGCAGTTTATCCACTAGCGGGAACAATGAGCAGTTCTTC	CASSLSTSGNNEQFF
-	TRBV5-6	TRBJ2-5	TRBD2	TGTGCCAGCAGCGGGGGACTAGTCGGGACCCAGTACTTC	CASSGGLVGTQYF